This record covers a single TCR beta chain. The antigen is not known. Germline-derived CDR1 and CDR2 are SGHRS and YFSETQ. This CDR3 spans 16 amino acids. V dropped 0 bases and J dropped 4; count of bases not matched to a gene: 6. This sample is part of a study of cytomegalovirus exposure and HLA in healthy donors. Background on the study: Of all 400 or so donors who were genotyped, roughly 81% belonged to the Caucasian-associated ancestry cluster.

The PCR was carried out with 60 Vbeta primers and 13 Jbeta primers. Sequenced by immunoSEQ multiplex PCR; TCRdb stores in-frame clones only, minus some. The table records around 200,000 clones, approximately 83% of them present only once. Study-level findings and limits: In a later analysis, compared with equally common non-associated chains, HLA-associated beta chains were more expanded. It emerged from a later analysis that several of the most significant clusters appeared to be linked to common viral pathogens. TCR beta V- and J-gene trimming was later associated with a missense DCLRE1C variant.

Sequencing used PBMCs. This chain connects TRBV5-1 to TRBJ1-3, with 8 bases aligning to TRBD1. This clonotype was sampled from a girl aged 5 to 17 in good health and CMV-seronegative. This chain's CDR3 is CASSLETGVVGNTIYF. The CDR3, as DNA: TGCGCCAGCAGCTTGGAGACAGGGGTGGTGGGAAACACCATATATTTT.